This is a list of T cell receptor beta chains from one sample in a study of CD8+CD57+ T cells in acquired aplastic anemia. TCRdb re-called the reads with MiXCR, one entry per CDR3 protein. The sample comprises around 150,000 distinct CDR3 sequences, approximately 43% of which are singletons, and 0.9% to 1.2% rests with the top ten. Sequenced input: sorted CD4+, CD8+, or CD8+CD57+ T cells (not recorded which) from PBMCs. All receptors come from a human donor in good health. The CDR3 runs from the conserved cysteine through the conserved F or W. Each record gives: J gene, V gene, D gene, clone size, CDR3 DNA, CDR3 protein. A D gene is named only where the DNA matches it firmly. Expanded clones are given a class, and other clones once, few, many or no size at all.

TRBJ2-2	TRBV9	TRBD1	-	TGTGCCAGCAGCGTAGATCCCGGGACAGCTTGGACCGGGGAGCTGTTTTTT	CASSVDPGTAWTGELFF
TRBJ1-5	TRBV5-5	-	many	TGTGCCAGCAGCGGCGGGACTATCAATCAGCCCCAGCATTTT	CASSGGTINQPQHF
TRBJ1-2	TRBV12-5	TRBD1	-	TGTGCTAGTGCGGGGACAGGGGTCTATGGCTACACCTTC	CASAGTGVYGYTF
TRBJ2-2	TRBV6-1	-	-	TGTGCCAGCAGAACCCAATCGAACACCGGGGAGCTGTTTTTT	CASRTQSNTGELFF
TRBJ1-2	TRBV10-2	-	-	TGCGCCAGCAGCCCAGCGATAACTTATGGCTACACCTTC	CASSPAITYGYTF
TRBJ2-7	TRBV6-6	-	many	TGTGCCAGCAGTTACTCGATGTATGAAATTCGATACGAGCAGTACTTC	CASSYSMYEIRYEQYF
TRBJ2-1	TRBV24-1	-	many	TGTGCCACCAGTGCTGGCAGAATGAGTGCTGAGCAGTTCTTC	CATSAGRMSAEQFF
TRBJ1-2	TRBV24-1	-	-	TGTGCCACCAGTGGGACAACCTATGGCTACACCTTC	CATSGTTYGYTF
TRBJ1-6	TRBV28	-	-	TGTGCCAGCAGTTTGGGGTTCACCCTCCACTTT	CASSLGFTLHF
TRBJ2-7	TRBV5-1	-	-	TGCGCCAGCAGCGGACGAGACTACGAGCAGTACTTC	CASSGRDYEQYF
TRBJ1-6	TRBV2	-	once	TGTGCCAGCAGTGAATGGCAGGGCAATTCACCCCTCCACTTT	CASSEWQGNSPLHF
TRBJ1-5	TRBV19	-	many	TGTGCCAGTAGTATAGTTTTCGGCACTAGCAATCAGCCCCAGCATTTT	CASSIVFGTSNQPQHF
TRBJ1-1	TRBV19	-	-	TGTGCCAGTCAAAGGACGGACACTGAAGCTTTCTTT	CASQRTDTEAFF
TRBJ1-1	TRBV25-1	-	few	TGTGCCAGCCCGCCCCAGGGGCAGAACACTGAAGCTTTCTTT	CASPPQGQNTEAFF
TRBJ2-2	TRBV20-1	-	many	TGCAGTGCCTCTGAAACCGGGGAGCTGTTTTTT	CSASETGELFF
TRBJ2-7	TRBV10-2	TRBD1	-	TGCGCCAGCAGTCCGGGACAGGGGATCGACGAGCAGTACTTC	CASSPGQGIDEQYF
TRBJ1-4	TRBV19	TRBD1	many	TGTGCCAGTAGGAGGACAGGCGGTAATGAAAAACTGTTTTTT	CASRRTGGNEKLFF
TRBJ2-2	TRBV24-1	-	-	TGTGCCACCAGTGACCCGGCAGTCAAGGCCGGGGAGCTGTTTTTT	CATSDPAVKAGELFF
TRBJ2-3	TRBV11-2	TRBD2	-	TGTGCCAGCAGCTTATCCGGGTGGGCGACTAGCGGGACAGATACGCAGTATTTT	CASSLSGWATSGTDTQYF
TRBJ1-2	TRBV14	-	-	TGTGCCAGCAGCCAAGAGGGCGTTGACAGAACGAGTGGCTACACCTTC	CASSQEGVDRTSGYTF
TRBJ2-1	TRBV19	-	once	TGTGCCAGTAGCCCGAGTCAATCGCCCAATGAGCAGTTCTTC	CASSPSQSPNEQFF
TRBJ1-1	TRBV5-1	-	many	TGCGCCAGCAGCTTCTCACCCGGGCTCACTGAAGCTTTCTTT	CASSFSPGLTEAFF
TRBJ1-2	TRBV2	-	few	TGTGCCAGCAGGGCAAGGGGAGGAGATGGCTACACCTTC	CASRARGGDGYTF
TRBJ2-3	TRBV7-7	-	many	TGTGCCAGCAGCCCTCTCGTAGGGGGCACAGATACGCAGTATTTT	CASSPLVGGTDTQYF
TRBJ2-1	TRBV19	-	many	TGTGCCAGTAGTATAAGGGCAGGCCTGCCCCAATTAGATGGGCAGTTCTTC	CASSIRAGLPQLDGQFF
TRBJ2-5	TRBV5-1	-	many	-	CASSSSGQNQETQYF
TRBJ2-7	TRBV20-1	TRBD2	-	TGCAGTGCCGGACGGACTAGCGGGAGTTACGAGCAGTACTTC	CSAGRTSGSYEQYF
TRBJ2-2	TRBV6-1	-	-	TGTGCCAGCCTGGGACGCCTGAACACCGGGGAGCTGTTTTTT	CASLGRLNTGELFF
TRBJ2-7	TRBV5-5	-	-	TGTGCCAGCAGCCCCTACCGAGGAGGGGACGAGCAGTACTTC	CASSPYRGGDEQYF
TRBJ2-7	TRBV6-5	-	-	TGTGCCAGCAGTTACGAGGATGGGGAGGTCCCCACCTACGAGCAGTACTTC	CASSYEDGEVPTYEQYF
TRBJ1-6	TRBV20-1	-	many	TGCAGTGCTAGGGACAGTGGTTCACCCCTCCACTTT	CSARDSGSPLHF
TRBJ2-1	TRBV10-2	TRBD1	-	TGCGCCAGCAGTGAGGCAGGGGGCAGGAATGAGCAGTTCTTC	CASSEAGGRNEQFF
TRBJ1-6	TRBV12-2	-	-	TGTGCAAGTCGCGTGGACAGGGATTACAATTCACCCCTCCACTTT	CASRVDRDYNSPLHF
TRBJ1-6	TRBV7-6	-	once	TGTGCCAGCAGCTTAGATTCCGGAGAAACCTATAATTCACCCCTCCACTTT	CASSLDSGETYNSPLHF
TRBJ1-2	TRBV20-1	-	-	TGCAGTGCTAGAAAGGGGTTGGATGGCTACACCTTC	CSARKGLDGYTF
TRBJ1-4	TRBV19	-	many	TGTGCCAGTAGTATTCGGCCAAACCCGCAGGAAAAACTGTTTTTT	CASSIRPNPQEKLFF
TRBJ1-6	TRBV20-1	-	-	TGCAGTGCTAGTTATCTGTCGAACCGTAATTCACCCCTCCACTTT	CSASYLSNRNSPLHF
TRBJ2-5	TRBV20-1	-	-	TGCAGTGCTAGATCGGTAAAGGGAGAGTGGCAAGAGACCCAGTACTTC	CSARSVKGEWQETQYF
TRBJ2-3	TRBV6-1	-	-	TGTGCCAGCTCACCACCACCGGGCAGGGTATCAGATACGCAGTATTTT	CASSPPPGRVSDTQYF
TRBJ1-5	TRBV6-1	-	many	TGTGCCAGCAGTGAAGTGGGGCCCCAGCATTTT	CASSEVGPQHF
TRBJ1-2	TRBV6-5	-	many	TGTGCCAGCAGTTACTCGATAAGTGGAGACGGCTACACCTTC	CASSYSISGDGYTF
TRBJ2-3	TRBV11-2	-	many	TGTGCCAGCAGCCCATCTGGAGGGAGCACAGATACGCAGTATTTT	CASSPSGGSTDTQYF
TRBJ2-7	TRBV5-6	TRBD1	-	TGTGCCAGCAGCATCGGACAGGGGGCCTACGAGCAGTACTTC	CASSIGQGAYEQYF
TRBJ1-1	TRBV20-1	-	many	TGCAGTGCTAGTGATCCCGGCAGGAACACTGAAGCTTTCTTT	CSASDPGRNTEAFF
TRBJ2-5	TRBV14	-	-	TGTGCCAGCAGCTTTATGACAGTCGACAAGACGGAGACCCAGTACTTC	CASSFMTVDKTETQYF
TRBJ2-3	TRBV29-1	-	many	TGCAGCGTTGAAGTCGGAGCTAGGACAGATACGCAGTATTTT	CSVEVGARTDTQYF
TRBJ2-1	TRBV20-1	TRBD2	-	TGCAGTGCTAGTACGACTAGCGGATACAATGAGCAGTTCTTC	CSASTTSGYNEQFF
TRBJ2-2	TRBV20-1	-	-	TGCAGTGCTAGGCCCACCACCACCGGGGAGCTGTTTTTT	CSARPTTTGELFF
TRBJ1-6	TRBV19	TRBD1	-	TGTGCCAGTATCTCAGGGGGCCTCAATTCACCCCTCCACTTT	CASISGGLNSPLHF
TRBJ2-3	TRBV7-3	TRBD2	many	TGTGCCAGCAGTCTTAAAGCCGGGACTAGCATTGCAGATACGCAGTATTTT	CASSLKAGTSIADTQYF